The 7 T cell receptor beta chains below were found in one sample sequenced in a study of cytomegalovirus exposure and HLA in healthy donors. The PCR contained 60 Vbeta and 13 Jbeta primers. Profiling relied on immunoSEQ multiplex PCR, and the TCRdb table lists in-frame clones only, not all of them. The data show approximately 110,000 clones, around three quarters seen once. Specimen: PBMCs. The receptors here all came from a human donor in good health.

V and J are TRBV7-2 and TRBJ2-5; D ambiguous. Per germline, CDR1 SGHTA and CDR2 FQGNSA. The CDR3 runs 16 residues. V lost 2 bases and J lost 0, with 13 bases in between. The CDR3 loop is CASSLSIGSHQETQYF. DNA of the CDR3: TGTGCCAGCAGCTTAAGTATCGGGTCACACCAAGAGACCCAGTACTTC. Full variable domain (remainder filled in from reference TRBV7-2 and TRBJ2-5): GAGVSQSPSNKVTEKGKDVELRCDPISGHTALYWYRQSLGQGLEFLIYFQGNSAPDKSGLPSDRFSAERTGGSVSTLTIQRTQQEDSAVYLCASSLSIGSHQETQYFGPGTRLLVL.

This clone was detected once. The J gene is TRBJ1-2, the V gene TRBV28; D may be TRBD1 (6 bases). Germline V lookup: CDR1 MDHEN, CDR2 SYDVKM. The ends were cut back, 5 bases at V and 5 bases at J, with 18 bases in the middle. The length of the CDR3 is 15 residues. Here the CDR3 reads CASSPGGGAGYGYTF. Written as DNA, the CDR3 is TGTGCCAGCAGTCCGGGCGGGGGGGCGGGATATGGCTACACCTTC.

CDR3 amino acids: CASRRTGGRPQHF. The CDR3 DNA reads as TGTGCCAGCAGAAGGACAGGGGGGAGGCCCCAGCATTTT. The chain employs TRBV2 and TRBJ1-5, with 10 bases that match TRBD1. This CDR3 contains 13 residues. CDR1 SNHLY and CDR2 FYNNEI come from the germline V gene. With 6 bases clipped from V and 9 bases from J, the junction kept 5 bases outside the gene matches.

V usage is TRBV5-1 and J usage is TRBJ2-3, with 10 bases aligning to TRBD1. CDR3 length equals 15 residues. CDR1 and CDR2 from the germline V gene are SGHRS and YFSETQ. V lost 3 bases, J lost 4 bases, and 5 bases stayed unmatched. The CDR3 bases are TGCGCCAGCAGCTCCACGACAGGGGGCCCAGATACGCAGTATTTT. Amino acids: CASSSTTGGPDTQYF.

The CDR3 region is CASSLDGTGVAGANVLTF. CDR3 DNA sequence: TGTGCCAGCAGCTTGGATGGGACAGGGGTAGCTGGGGCCAACGTCCTGACTTTC. The chain employs TRBV5-5 and TRBJ2-6; TRBD1 agrees at 10 bases. V lost 0 bases, J lost 2 bases, and 5 bases stayed unmatched. The CDR3 sequence is 18 residues long. Germline V gene sequence: CDR1 SGHKS, CDR2 YYEKEE (reference sequence).

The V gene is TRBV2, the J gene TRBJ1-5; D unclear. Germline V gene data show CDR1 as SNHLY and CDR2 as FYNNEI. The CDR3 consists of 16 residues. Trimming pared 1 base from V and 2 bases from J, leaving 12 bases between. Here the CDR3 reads CASSEVAPRGNQPQHF. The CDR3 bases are TGTGCCAGCAGTGAAGTCGCCCCCCGCGGCAATCAGCCCCAGCATTTT.

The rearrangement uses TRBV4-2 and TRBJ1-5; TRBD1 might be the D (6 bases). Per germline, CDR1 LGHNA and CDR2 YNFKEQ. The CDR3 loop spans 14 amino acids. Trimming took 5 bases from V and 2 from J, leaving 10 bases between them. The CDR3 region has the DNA TGTGCCAGCAGCGTGAACAGGGGCAATCAGCCCCAGCATTTT. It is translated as CASSVNRGNQPQHF.